The sequence of this T cell receptor beta chain was determined in a study of T cell responses to AZD1222 COVID-19 vaccine (dated by TCRdb to the early 2020s). With respect to the entire study: A total of approximately 230 trial participants underwent TCR sequencing, of whom 207 received two doses of AZD1222 and roughly 25 received two doses of the MenACWY control vaccine. Trial participants were enrolled by age into subgroups of 18-55, 56-69 and 70-plus years, and around 150, 29 and 61 TCR-sequenced participants, respectively, were included in these subgroups.

The time point label of this sample denotes: about 28 days (+/-7) after the second vaccine dose. Because spike-specific TCR depth and breadth did not differ between the two schedules, AZD1222 recipients who got a second dose at roughly 4 weeks were pooled with those who got a second dose at roughly 12 weeks. Samples from vaccinated people were obtained from the UK trials COV001 and COV002, which included a single-blind randomized controlled phase 2/3 trial of AZD1222 (ChAdOx1 nCoV-19) in healthy adults. For TCRbeta chain sequencing, PBMC samples from trial participants were taken at day 0 and at day 28 after the second dose. About this clone: Its antigen is not yet known. Base-call qualities are not available, and no considerably larger clone is one nucleotide away. Different DNA sequences within this sample yield the same CDR3.

Trimming removed 3 bases from V and 3 bases from J, leaving 6 bases between the germline ends. In the germline V gene, CDR1 corresponds to KGHSH and CDR2 to LQKENI. Taken from cysteine to phenylalanine, the CDR3 has 12 residues. The only DNA kept is the CDR3, 36 bases in frame from the first base. The CDR3 regions of human TCRbeta chains were analyzed by immunosequencing. Under the source paper's analysis protocol: Repertoire TCRs were checked for matches against a reference library of SARS-CoV-2-specific TCRs that had been generated using the MIRA antigen-specificity platform. Breadth was defined as the fraction of unique TCRs that were SARS-CoV-2-associated, and depth was defined as the fraction of total T cells that were SARS-CoV-2-associated. Using the MIRA data, every spike-specific TCR was mapped to the spike region that the TCR reacted to and assigned to either a CD4 or a CD8 class. Log10-transformed breadth and depth values were compared by one-way ANOVA with Sidak's multiple comparisons tests. Entries here come from immuneACCESS through TCRdb and include only in-frame sequences with V and J called. Some clones fail to appear in such tables; in the studies checked, an unresolved V gene covers under half of the shortfall, and the cause of the remainder is unknown. Clonal size and the V and J genes are those of that table, whereas D and trimming came from the DNA. For this sample the table gives around 140,000 clones, of which around 91% were detected only once. The biggest ten clones account for roughly 9.9% of the sample.

Study-wide findings and limitations: Participants were mostly white British, with more females than males. The authors suggested clonal diversity may have been underestimated. Nearly half of unique spike-specific TCRs reportedly recognized epitopes outside regions mutated in the B.1.351 and B.1.1.7 variants. Spike-specific TCR breadth and depth rose significantly after two AZD1222 doses compared with day 0 and with MenACWY recipients. Because no day 14 peak-response samples were available, repertoires were characterized only after the peak T cell response. Conclusions about previously exposed vaccinees are limited, since just a handful of AZD1222 recipients were seropositive for SARS-CoV-2 at baseline. CD4 TCRs associated with the vaccine covered the entire spike protein, and the dominant responses were in regions 160-218 and 743-854. The 56-69-year group was small, and its depth increase did not reach significance, likely because of low power.

The sequenced sample was peripheral blood, obtained 28 days after the second AZD1222 dose. The V gene is TRBV18 and the J gene is TRBJ2-7, with no D gene named confidently. The clonotype originates from an adult who received the AZD1222 COVID-19 vaccine. The nucleotide sequence reads as follows: TGTGCCAGCTCACCTCGCGGCTACGAGCAGTACTTC. It specifies CASSPRGYEQYF. Where the CDR3 stops, the reference TRBV18 and TRBJ2-7 genes take over; the full variable domain is NAGVMQNPRHLVRRRGQEARLRCSPMKGHSHVYWYRQLPEEGLKFMVYLQKENIIDESGMPKERFSAEFPKEGPSILRIQQVVRGDSAAYFCASSPRGYEQYFGPGTRLTVT.